These 10 T cell receptor beta chains share one sample of origin, sequenced in a study of blood T cell repertoires in COVID-19. The method was immunoSEQ multiplex PCR; TCRdb's version includes in-frame clones alone and lacks a portion of them. Here the sample spans around 300,000 clones, roughly 90% being singletons. The sample consisted of peripheral blood. The source is a woman aged 50 to 65 with active or convalescent COVID-19.

This chain links TRBV2 with TRBJ1-1, with D maybe TRBD1 (5 bases). With 7 bases removed from V and 3 bases from J, the gap between germline ends came to 27 bases. This CDR3 spans 18 amino acids. Germline V gene lookup returns CDR1 SNHLY and CDR2 FYNNEI. CDR3 DNA: TGTGCCAGCAAACAAATTACAGCGAAAAATGGACATCACACTGAAGCTTTCTTT. This gives the protein CASKQITAKNGHHTEAFF.

This clone was observed once. The gene calls are TRBV5-1 and TRBJ1-2; possibly TRBD1 for D (5 bases). The length of the CDR3 is 11 residues. Trimming stripped 2 bases from V and 9 bases from J, with 8 bases between. CDR1 SGHRS and CDR2 YFSETQ come from the germline V gene. CDR3 DNA sequence: TGCGCCAGCAGCTTTCAGGACAGCTACACCTTC. Translating gives CASSFQDSYTF. The whole variable domain, remainder taken from reference TRBV5-1 and TRBJ1-2, is KAGVTQTPRYLIKTRGQQVTLSCSPISGHRSVSWYQQTPGQGLQFLFEYFSETQRNKGNFPGRFSGRQFSNSRSEMNVSTLELGDSALYLCASSFQDSYTFGSGTRLTVV.

This chain uses TRBV9 with TRBJ1-5, with TRBD1 matching 7 bases. The CDR3 has 15 amino acids. The V gene end was trimmed by 4 bases and the J gene end by 6 bases; junction bases not matched to a gene: 10. Germline V gene lookup returns CDR1 SGDLS and CDR2 YYNGEE. The CDR3 nucleotides are TGTGCCAGCAGCCCAGACCCAGGGGGGAGTCAGCCCCAGCATTTT. It codes for CASSPDPGGSQPQHF.

The chain uses TRBV3-1 (or the pseudogene TRBV3-2) and TRBJ2-3, with 10 bases lining up with TRBD2. The length of the CDR3 is 15 residues. With V trimmed by 4 bases and J by 10 bases, 11 bases remained unmatched. Germline assignment: CDR1 LGHDT and CDR2 YNNKEL (reference sequence). The CDR3 DNA sequence: TGTGCCAGCAGCCCGCCAGCGGGGGGGTCCGCATCGCAGTATTTT. It specifies CASSPPAGGSASQYF.

The V and J genes are TRBV11-2 and TRBJ1-1; D might be TRBD1 (6 bases). The CDR3 consists of 15 residues. Between the trimmed V and J ends, which lost 3 bases and 1 base, there was a span of 12 bases. CDR1 is SGHAT, CDR2 FQNNGV, per germline. In DNA form, the CDR3 reads TGTGCCAGCAGCTTGAGCTGGACAGCGAACACTGAAGCTTTCTTT. Amino acid sequence: CASSLSWTANTEAFF.

The chain is built from TRBV27 and TRBJ1-1; 8 nucleotides align to TRBD1. The CDR3 is 16 amino acids. J lost 0 bases, V lost 0 bases, and 3 bases had no gene match. CDR1 MNHEY and CDR2 SMNVEV come from the germline V gene (reference sequence). CDR3 DNA sequence: TGTGCCAGCAGTTTATCCAAGACAGGGGTGAACACTGAAGCTTTCTTT. Amino acid sequence: CASSLSKTGVNTEAFF.

Only one count was recorded for this clone. V gene TRBV10-3 combines with J gene TRBJ1-1; 7 nucleotides line up with TRBD1. Trimming removed 3 bases from V and 8 bases from J; junction bases left unmatched: 3. Germline CDR1 ENHRY, CDR2 SYGVKD. This CDR3 spans 12 amino acids. CDR3 DNA sequence: TGTGCCATCAGTGACGGGACAGCAGAAGCTTTCTTT. Its translation: CAISDGTAEAFF.

The chain couples TRBV23-1 to TRBJ1-1; D unresolved. TRBV23-1 is sorted into the ORF group, with uncertain function. CDR3 length equals 15 residues. V lost 4 bases to trimming and J lost 1 base, with 13 bases between them. The CDR3 DNA reads TGCGCCAGCAGTCCTAGAGTACGGGGGAACACTGAAGCTTTCTTT. It yields the protein CASSPRVRGNTEAFF.

The chain recombines TRBV7-2 with TRBJ2-7; 7 nucleotides match TRBD2. The CDR3 has 15 amino acids. The germline V gene encodes CDR1 SGHTA and CDR2 FQGNSA. V gave up 5 bases and J gave up 0 bases; unmatched junction bases: 7. CDR3 DNA sequence: TGTGCCAGCAGCACAAGCGGGATAAGCTCCTACGAGCAGTACTTC. Translated, it gives CASSTSGISSYEQYF.

A single count supports this clone. V is TRBV5-4 and J is TRBJ2-3, with a possible D match to TRBD2 (6 bases). The CDR3 covers 13 residues. V was cut by 5 bases and J by 3 bases, with 10 bases left in between. Per the germline V gene, CDR1 is SGHNT and CDR2 is YYREEE (reference sequence). The DNA of the CDR3 is TGTGCCAGCAGTCGGGGGATTACAGATACGCAGTATTTT. Translation gives CASSRGITDTQYF.